A selection of T cell receptor beta chains follows, all from one sample in a study of regulatory T cells in long-lasting Graves disease. TCRdb re-called the multiplex PCR reads with MiXCR, one entry per CDR3 protein. Of under 300,000 distinct CDR3 sequences in the sample, around 19% were seen once. Sequenced material: peripheral blood mononuclear cells (PBMCs), taken at new diagnosis, from a patient treated with antithyroid drugs. The receptors were sampled from a female donor with Graves disease. Each CDR3 is given with its conserved first and last residue. A D gene is named only where the DNA matches it firmly. Size values are once, few and many counts, or a class for expanded clones, and some rows have none.

d_call j_call clone_size v_call cdr3_aa cdr3_nt
NA TRBJ2-5 many TRBV2 CASKEGAQETQYF TGTGCCAGCAAGGAGGGGGCGCAAGAGACCCAGTACTTC
TRBD2 TRBJ2-7 many TRBV7-3 CASSPVAGGYEQYF TGTGCCAGCAGCCCCGTAGCGGGGGGCTACGAGCAGTACTTC
NA TRBJ2-7 many TRBV10-2 CASSESSSYEQYF TGCGCCAGCAGTGAATCTTCCTCCTACGAGCAGTACTTC
NA TRBJ2-5 many TRBV28 CASSFQGGGTQYF TGTGCCAGCAGTTTCCAGGGTGGAGGGACCCAGTACTTC
NA TRBJ2-3 many TRBV5-1 CASSLAPRGGLEDTQYF TGCGCCAGCAGCTTAGCCCCCCGAGGGGGGCTGGAGGATACGCAGTATTTT
TRBD2 TRBJ2-3 many TRBV11-2 CASSRRLAVTSTDTQYF TGTGCCAGCAGCAGAAGACTAGCGGTTACTAGCACAGATACGCAGTATTTT
NA TRBJ1-2 many TRBV30 CATDWGDNYGYTF TGTGCCACCGACTGGGGGGATAACTATGGCTACACCTTC
NA TRBJ2-5 NA TRBV14 CASSQEAGTQETQYF TGTGCCAGCAGCCAAGAGGCGGGAACCCAAGAGACCCAGTACTTC
NA TRBJ1-4 NA TRBV6-5 CASSYQVGGGLEKLFF TGTGCCAGCAGTTACCAGGTCGGAGGGGGTTTGGAAAAACTGTTTTTT
NA TRBJ2-7 many TRBV7-2 CASIRGGGSSYEQYF TGTGCCAGCATCCGAGGGGGCGGGAGTAGCTACGAGCAGTACTTC
NA TRBJ2-1 many TRBV7-6 CASSPWGKSNEQFF TGTGCCAGCAGCCCATGGGGGAAGTCGAATGAGCAGTTCTTC
TRBD1 TRBJ2-1 NA TRBV7-9 CASSLIQGGEQFF TGTGCCAGCAGCCTTATACAAGGGGGCGAGCAGTTCTTC
NA TRBJ2-7 many TRBV20-1 CSARDTGGKYEQYF TGCAGTGCTAGAGACACGGGTGGAAAGTACGAGCAGTACTTC
TRBD1 TRBJ2-7 many TRBV28 CASSLKGQGAGEQYF TGTGCCAGCAGTTTAAAAGGACAGGGGGCTGGGGAGCAGTACTTC
NA TRBJ1-5 many TRBV5-6 CASSFFSRGNQPQHF TGTGCCAGCAGCTTTTTCAGTCGTGGCAATCAGCCCCAGCATTTT
TRBD1 TRBJ2-1 NA TRBV7-2 CASSLEWGQGKNEQFF TGTGCCAGCAGCTTAGAATGGGGACAGGGAAAAAATGAGCAGTTCTTC
TRBD1 TRBJ2-3 many TRBV2 CASSSRQGASTDTQYF TGTGCCAGCAGCTCCCGACAGGGGGCTAGCACAGATACGCAGTATTTT
NA TRBJ2-5 many TRBV7-9 CASSLDGRETQYF TGTGCCAGCAGCTTAGACGGGAGAGAGACCCAGTACTTC
NA TRBJ1-2 many TRBV19 CASSTAGTGYTF TGTGCCAGTAGTACGGCTGGGACTGGCTACACCTTC
NA TRBJ2-2 many TRBV10-1 CASNDRAAGTGELFF TGCGCCAGCAATGACCGCGCTGCGGGCACCGGGGAGCTGTTTTTT
NA TRBJ2-5 few TRBV7-2 CASSLGVGRRETQYF TGTGCCAGCAGCTTAGGGGTGGGCCGTCGGGAGACCCAGTACTTC
TRBD2 TRBJ2-1 many TRBV27 CASRALARVYNEQFF TGTGCCAGCCGGGCACTAGCGCGAGTTTACAATGAGCAGTTCTTC
NA TRBJ1-4 many TRBV20-1 CSVSGDRWLTNEKLFF TGCAGTGTTAGCGGAGATCGATGGTTAACTAATGAAAAACTGTTTTTT
TRBD1 TRBJ2-7 many TRBV6-2/TRBV6-3 CASSYATGTGGYEQYF TGTGCCAGCAGTTACGCCACCGGGACAGGGGGCTACGAGCAGTACTTC
TRBD1 TRBJ2-7 NA TRBV19 CASSIGQGAAYEQYF TGTGCCAGTAGCATCGGGCAGGGGGCTGCCTACGAGCAGTACTTC
NA TRBJ2-4 many TRBV7-8 CASSTWSDIKNIQYF TGTGCCAGCAGCACCTGGTCGGATATCAAAAACATTCAGTACTTC
NA TRBJ2-1 many TRBV12-3/TRBV12-4 CASGLSFLRFF TGTGCCAGCGGACTCAGTTTCCTTCGGTTCTTC
NA TRBJ2-7 many TRBV11-1 CASSLAGNYEQYF TGTGCCAGCAGCTTAGCAGGGAATTACGAGCAGTACTTC
TRBD2 TRBJ2-2 NA TRBV6-1 CASRSGGDTGELFF TGTGCCAGCAGGAGCGGGGGGGACACCGGGGAGCTGTTTTTT
NA TRBJ1-4 many TRBV19 CASADNREKLFF TGTGCCAGTGCCGATAATAGGGAAAAACTGTTTTTT
TRBD2 TRBJ2-3 few TRBV20-1 CSASRLAGTNTQYF TGCAGTGCTTCCCGACTAGCGGGAACGAATACGCAGTATTTT
NA TRBJ2-6 many TRBV11-2 CASSLVRGSGANVLTF TGTGCCAGCAGCTTAGTGCGAGGGTCTGGGGCCAACGTCCTGACTTTC
TRBD2 TRBJ2-1 many TRBV24-1 CATSQKREGSEQFF TGTGCCACCAGCCAAAAGCGGGAGGGAAGTGAGCAGTTCTTC